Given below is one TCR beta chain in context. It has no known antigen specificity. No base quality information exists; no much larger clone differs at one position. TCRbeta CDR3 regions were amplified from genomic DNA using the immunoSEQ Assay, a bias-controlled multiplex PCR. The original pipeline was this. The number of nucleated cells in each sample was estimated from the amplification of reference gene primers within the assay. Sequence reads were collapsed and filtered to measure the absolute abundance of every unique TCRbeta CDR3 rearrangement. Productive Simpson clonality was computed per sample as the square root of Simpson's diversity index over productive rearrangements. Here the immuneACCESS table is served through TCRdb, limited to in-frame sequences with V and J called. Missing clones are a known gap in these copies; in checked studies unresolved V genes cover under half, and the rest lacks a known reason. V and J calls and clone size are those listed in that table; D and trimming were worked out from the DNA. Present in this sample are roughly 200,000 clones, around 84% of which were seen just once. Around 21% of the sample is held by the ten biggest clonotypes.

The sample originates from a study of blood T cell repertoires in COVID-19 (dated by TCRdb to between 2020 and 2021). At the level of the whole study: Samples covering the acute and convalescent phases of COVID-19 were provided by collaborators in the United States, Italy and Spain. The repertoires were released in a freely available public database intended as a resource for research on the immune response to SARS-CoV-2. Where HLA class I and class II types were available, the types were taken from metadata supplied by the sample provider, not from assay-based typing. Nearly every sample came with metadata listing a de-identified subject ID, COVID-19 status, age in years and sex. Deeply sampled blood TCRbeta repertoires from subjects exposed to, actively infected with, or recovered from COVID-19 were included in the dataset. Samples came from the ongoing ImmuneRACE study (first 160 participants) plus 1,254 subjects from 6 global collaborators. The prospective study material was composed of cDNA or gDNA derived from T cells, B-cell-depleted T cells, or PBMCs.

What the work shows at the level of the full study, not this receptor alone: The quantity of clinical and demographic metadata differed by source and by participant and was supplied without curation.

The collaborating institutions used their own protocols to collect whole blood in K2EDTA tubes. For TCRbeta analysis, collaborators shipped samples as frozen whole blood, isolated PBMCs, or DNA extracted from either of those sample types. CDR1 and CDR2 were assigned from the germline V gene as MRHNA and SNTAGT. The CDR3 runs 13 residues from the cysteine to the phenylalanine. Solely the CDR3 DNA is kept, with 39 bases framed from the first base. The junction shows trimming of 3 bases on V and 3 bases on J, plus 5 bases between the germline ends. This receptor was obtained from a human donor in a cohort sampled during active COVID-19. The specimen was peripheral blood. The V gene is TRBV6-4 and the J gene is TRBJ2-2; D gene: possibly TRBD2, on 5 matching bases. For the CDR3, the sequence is CASSERDTGELFF. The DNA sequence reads TGTGCCAGCAGTGAGCGGGACACCGGGGAGCTGTTTTTT.